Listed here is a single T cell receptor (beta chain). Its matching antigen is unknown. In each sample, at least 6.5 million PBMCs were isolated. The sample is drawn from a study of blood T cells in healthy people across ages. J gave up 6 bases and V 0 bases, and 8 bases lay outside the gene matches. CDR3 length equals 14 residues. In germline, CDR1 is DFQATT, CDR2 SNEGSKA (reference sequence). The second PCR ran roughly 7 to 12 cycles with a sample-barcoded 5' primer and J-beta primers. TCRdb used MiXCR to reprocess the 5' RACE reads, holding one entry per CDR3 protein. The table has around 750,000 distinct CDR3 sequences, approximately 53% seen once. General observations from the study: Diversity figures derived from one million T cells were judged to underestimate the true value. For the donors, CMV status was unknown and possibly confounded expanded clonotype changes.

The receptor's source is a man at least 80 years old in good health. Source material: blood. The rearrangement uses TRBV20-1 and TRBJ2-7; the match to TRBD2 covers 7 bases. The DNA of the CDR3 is TGCAGTGCTAGAGATCGAAGACTAGCTCGCGAGCAGTACTTC. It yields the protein CSARDRRLAREQYF.